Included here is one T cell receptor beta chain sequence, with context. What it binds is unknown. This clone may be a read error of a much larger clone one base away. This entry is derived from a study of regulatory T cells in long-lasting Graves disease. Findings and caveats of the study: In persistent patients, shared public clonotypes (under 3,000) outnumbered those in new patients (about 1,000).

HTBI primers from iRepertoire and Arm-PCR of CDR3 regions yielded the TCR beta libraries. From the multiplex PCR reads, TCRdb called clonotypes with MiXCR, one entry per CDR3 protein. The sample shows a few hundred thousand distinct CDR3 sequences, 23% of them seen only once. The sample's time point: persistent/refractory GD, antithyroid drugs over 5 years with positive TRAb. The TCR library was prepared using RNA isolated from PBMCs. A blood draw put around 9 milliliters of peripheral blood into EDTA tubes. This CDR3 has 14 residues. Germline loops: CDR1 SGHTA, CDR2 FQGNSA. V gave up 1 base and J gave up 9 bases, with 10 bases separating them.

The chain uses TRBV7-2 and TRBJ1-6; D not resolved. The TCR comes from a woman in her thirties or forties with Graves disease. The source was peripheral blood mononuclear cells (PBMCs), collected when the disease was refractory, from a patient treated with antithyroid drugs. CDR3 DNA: TGTGCCAGCAGCTTAGGGGCTTTGGGTTCACCCCTCCACTTT. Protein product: CASSLGALGSPLHF.